This T cell receptor beta chain was retrieved from a study of molecular identifiers for immune sequencing clone quantification. Looking at the study overall: Replicates split RNA from roughly 20,000 or 100,000 naive CD8 cells five ways, and the researchers sequenced four portions.

Germline assignment: CDR1 PRHDT and CDR2 FYEKMQ (reference sequence). The CDR3 runs to 13 residues. V was cut by 1 base and J by 6 bases, with 10 bases left in between. TCRdb passed the PCR reads through MiXCR, listing each CDR3 protein once. The repertoire includes approximately 680,000 distinct CDR3 sequences, less than 30% of them detected once, and 0.75% to 0.8% sits in the top ten. The sequence derives from a human donor in good health. Some libraries in this study had Jurkat cell RNA spiked in. The genes are TRBV13 and TRBJ2-7; D is perhaps TRBD2 (6 bases). The specimen sequenced was naive CD8+ T cells from blood, with Jurkat cell RNA spiked in. Subset noted: FACS-sorted CD8+CD4-CCR7+CD45RA+ naive T cells. The CDR3 DNA reads TGTGCCAGCAGCTTAGTACGGGGAGGCGAGCAGTACTTC. Encoded protein: CASSLVRGGEQYF.